This TCR beta chain was sequenced for a study of T cell responses to AZD1222 COVID-19 vaccine. Profiling relied on immunoSEQ multiplex PCR, and the TCRdb table lists in-frame clones only, not all of them. The sample yields roughly 100,000 clones, 88% seen once. Remarks on this clone: Its target is unknown.

CDR1 and CDR2 from the germline V gene are LNHDA and SQIVND (reference sequence). The CDR3 runs 11 residues. V lost 6 bases, J lost 7 bases, and 9 bases lay in between. General study findings and limits: Just a handful of AZD1222 recipients were seropositive at baseline.

The sequenced sample was peripheral blood, obtained 28 days after the second AZD1222 dose. The receptor was derived from an adult who received the AZD1222 COVID-19 vaccine. The rearrangement joins TRBV19 to TRBJ1-1; D gene uncertain. CDR3 coding DNA: TGTGCCAGTAGGGGAGGAGTTGAAGCTTTCTTT. Amino acid sequence: CASRGGVEAFF.